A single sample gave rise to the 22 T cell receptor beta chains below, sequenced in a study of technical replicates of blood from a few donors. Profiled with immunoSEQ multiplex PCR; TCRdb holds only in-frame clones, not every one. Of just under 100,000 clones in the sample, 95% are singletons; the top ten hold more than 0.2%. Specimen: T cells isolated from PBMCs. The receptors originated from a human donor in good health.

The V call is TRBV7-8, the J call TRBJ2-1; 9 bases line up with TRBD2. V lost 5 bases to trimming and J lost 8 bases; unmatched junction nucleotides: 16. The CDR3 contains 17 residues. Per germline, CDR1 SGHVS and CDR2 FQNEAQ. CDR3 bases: TGTGCCAGCAGCCGACCGGGGCGGGGGGGCGCAGTGGATGAGCAGTTCTTC. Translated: CASSRPGRGGAVDEQFF. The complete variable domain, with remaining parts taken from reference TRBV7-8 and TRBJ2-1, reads GAGVSQSPRYKVAKRGQDVALRCDPISGHVSLFWYQQALGQGPEFLTYFQNEAQLDKSGLPSDRFFAERPEGSVSTLKIQRTQQEDSAVYLCASSRPGRGGAVDEQFFGPGTRLTVL.

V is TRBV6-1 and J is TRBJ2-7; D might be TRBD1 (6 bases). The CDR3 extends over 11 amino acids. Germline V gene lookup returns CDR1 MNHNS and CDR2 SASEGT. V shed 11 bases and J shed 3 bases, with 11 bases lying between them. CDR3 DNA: TGTGCCGGCCTCAGGGGCTACGAGCAGTACTTC. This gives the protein CAGLRGYEQYF.

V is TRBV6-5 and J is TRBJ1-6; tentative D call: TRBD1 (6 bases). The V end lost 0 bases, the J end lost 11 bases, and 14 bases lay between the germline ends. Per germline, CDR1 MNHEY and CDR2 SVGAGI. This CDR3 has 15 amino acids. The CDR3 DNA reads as TGTGCCAGCAGTTACTCGGACAGTTTAGGAACACCCCTCCACTTT. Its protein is CASSYSDSLGTPLHF.

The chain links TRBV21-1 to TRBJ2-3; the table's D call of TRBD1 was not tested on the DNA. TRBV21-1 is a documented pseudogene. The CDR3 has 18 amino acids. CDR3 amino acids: CASSNIGEGYGSTDTQYF. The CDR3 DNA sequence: TGTGCCAGCAGCAATATAGGGGAAGGCTATGGAAGCACAGATACGCAGTATTTT.

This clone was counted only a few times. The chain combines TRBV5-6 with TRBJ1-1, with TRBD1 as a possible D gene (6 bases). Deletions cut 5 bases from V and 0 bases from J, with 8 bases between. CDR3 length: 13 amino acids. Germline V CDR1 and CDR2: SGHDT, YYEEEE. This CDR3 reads CASRQGLNTEAFF. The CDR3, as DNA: TGTGCCAGCAGGCAGGGGTTGAACACTGAAGCTTTCTTT.

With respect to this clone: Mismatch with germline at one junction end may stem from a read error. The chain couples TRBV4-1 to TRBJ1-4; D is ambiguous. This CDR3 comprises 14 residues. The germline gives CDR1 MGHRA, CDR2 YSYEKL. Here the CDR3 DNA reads TGCGCCAGCAGCCAAGAATCGTCCGGGCAGACGAGGGTTTTT. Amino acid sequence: CASSQESSGQTRVF.

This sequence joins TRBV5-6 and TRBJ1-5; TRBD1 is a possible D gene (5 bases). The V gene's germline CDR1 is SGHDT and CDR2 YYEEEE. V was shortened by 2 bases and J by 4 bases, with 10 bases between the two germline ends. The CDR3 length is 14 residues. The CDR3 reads CASSLGSGNQPQHF. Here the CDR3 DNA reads TGTGCCAGCAGCTTAGGGTCAGGGAATCAGCCCCAGCATTTT.

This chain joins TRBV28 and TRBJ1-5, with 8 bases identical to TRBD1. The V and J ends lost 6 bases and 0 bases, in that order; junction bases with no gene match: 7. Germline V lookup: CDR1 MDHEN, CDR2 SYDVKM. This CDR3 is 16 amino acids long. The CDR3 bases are TGTGCCAGCAGCCTAAGACAGGGGAATAGCAATCAGCCCCAGCATTTT. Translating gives CASSLRQGNSNQPQHF.

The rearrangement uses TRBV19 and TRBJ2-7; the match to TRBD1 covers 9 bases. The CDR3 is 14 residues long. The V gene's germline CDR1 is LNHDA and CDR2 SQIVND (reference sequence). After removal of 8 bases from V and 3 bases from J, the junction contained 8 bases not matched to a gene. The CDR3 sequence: CASSPDRGFYEQYF. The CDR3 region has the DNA TGTGCCAGTTCACCGGACAGGGGCTTCTACGAGCAGTACTTC. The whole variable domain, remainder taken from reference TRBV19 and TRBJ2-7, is DGGITQSPKYLFRKEGQNVTLSCEQNLNHDAMYWYRQDPGQGLRLIYYSQIVNDFQKGDIAEGYSVSREKKESFPLTVTSAQKNPTAFYLCASSPDRGFYEQYFGPGTRLTVT.

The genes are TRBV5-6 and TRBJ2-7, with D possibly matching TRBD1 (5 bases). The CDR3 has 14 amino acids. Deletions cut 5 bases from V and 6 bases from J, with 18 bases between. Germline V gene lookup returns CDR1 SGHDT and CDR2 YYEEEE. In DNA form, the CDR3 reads TGTGCCAGCAGTCAGGGCCCCGTCCAGGGCGAGCAGTACTTC. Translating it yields CASSQGPVQGEQYF.

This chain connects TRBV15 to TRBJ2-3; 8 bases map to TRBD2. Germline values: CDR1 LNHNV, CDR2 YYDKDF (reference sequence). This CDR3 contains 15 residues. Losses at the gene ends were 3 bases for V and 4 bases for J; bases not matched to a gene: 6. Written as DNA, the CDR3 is TGTGCCACCAGCAGGGGAAGCGGGGGACCAGATACGCAGTATTTT. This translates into CATSRGSGGPDTQYF.

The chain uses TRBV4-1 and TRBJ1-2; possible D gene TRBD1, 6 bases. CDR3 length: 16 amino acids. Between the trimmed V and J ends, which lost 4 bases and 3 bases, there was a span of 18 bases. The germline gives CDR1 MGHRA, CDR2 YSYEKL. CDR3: CASSPHGVGADYGYTF. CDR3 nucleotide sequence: TGCGCCAGCAGCCCGCACGGGGTGGGGGCGGACTATGGCTACACCTTC.

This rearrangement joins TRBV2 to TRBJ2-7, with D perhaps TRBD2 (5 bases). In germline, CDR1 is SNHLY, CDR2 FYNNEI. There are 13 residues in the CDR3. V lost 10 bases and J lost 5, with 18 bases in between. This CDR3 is CAIKGTSLDEQYF. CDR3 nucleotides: TGTGCCATAAAAGGTACTAGTCTCGACGAGCAGTACTTC. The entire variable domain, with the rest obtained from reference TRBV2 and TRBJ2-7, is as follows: EPEVTQTPSHQVTQMGQEVILRCVPISNHLYFYWYRQILGQKVEFLVSFYNNEISEKSEIFDDQFSVERPDGSNFTLKIRSTKLEDSAMYFCAIKGTSLDEQYFGPGTRLTVT.

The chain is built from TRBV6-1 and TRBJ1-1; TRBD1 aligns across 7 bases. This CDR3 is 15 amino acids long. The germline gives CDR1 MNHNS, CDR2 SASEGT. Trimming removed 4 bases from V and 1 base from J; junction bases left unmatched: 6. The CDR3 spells CASSGQGQQNTEAFF. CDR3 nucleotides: TGTGCCAGCAGTGGTCAGGGACAGCAGAACACTGAAGCTTTCTTT.

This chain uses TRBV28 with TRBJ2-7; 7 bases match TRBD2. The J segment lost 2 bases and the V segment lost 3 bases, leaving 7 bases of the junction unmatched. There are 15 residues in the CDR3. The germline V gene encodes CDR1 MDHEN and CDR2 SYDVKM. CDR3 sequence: CASSFGSGWAYEQYF. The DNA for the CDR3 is TGTGCCAGCAGTTTTGGTAGCGGGTGGGCCTACGAGCAGTACTTC.

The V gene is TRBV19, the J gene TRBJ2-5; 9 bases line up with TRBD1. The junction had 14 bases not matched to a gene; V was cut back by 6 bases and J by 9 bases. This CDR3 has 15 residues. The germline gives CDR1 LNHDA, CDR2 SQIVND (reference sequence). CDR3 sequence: CASRPTGGLNRAQYF. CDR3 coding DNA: TGTGCCAGTAGGCCTACAGGGGGCTTAAACCGGGCCCAGTACTTC.

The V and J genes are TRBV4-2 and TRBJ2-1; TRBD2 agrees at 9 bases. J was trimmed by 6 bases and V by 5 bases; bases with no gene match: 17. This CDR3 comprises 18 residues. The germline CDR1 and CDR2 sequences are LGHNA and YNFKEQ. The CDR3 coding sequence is TGTGCCAGCAGCTCCGATCTAGGGGTAGCGGGAGTTCGCAATGAGCAGTTCTTC. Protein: CASSSDLGVAGVRNEQFF.

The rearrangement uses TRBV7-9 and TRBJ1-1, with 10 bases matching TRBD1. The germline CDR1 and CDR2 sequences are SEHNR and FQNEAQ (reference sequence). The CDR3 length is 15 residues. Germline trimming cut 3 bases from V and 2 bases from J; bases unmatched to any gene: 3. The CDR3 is CASSLMTGGNTEAFF. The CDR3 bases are TGTGCCAGCAGCTTGATGACAGGGGGCAACACTGAAGCTTTCTTT.

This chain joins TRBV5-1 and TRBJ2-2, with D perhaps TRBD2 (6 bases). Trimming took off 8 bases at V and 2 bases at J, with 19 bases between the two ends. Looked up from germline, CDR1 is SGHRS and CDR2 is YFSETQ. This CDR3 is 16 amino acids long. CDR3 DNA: TGCGCCAGTACCCTCGGGAGACAGCCTAACACCGGGGAGCTGTTTTTT. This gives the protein CASTLGRQPNTGELFF.

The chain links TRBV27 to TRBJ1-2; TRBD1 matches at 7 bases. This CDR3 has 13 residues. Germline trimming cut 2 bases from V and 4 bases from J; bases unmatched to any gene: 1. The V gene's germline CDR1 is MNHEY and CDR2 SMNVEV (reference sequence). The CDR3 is CASSLEGAYGYTF. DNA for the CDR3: TGTGCCAGCAGTTTAGAGGGGGCCTATGGCTACACCTTC.

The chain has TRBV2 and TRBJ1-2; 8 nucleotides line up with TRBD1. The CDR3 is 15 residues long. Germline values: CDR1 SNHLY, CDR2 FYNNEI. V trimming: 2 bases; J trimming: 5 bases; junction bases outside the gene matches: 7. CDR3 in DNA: TGTGCCAGCAGTGAAAACAGGGGGACAGCATATGGCTACACCTTC. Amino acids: CASSENRGTAYGYTF.

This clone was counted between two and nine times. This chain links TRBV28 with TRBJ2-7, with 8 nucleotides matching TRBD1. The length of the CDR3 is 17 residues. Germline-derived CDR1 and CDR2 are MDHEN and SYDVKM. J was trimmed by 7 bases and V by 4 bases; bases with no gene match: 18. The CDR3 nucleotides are TGTGCCAGCAGTTCCCCTGGTGCAGGGGGCCGGTCGGGGGAGCAGTACTTC. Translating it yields CASSSPGAGGRSGEQYF.